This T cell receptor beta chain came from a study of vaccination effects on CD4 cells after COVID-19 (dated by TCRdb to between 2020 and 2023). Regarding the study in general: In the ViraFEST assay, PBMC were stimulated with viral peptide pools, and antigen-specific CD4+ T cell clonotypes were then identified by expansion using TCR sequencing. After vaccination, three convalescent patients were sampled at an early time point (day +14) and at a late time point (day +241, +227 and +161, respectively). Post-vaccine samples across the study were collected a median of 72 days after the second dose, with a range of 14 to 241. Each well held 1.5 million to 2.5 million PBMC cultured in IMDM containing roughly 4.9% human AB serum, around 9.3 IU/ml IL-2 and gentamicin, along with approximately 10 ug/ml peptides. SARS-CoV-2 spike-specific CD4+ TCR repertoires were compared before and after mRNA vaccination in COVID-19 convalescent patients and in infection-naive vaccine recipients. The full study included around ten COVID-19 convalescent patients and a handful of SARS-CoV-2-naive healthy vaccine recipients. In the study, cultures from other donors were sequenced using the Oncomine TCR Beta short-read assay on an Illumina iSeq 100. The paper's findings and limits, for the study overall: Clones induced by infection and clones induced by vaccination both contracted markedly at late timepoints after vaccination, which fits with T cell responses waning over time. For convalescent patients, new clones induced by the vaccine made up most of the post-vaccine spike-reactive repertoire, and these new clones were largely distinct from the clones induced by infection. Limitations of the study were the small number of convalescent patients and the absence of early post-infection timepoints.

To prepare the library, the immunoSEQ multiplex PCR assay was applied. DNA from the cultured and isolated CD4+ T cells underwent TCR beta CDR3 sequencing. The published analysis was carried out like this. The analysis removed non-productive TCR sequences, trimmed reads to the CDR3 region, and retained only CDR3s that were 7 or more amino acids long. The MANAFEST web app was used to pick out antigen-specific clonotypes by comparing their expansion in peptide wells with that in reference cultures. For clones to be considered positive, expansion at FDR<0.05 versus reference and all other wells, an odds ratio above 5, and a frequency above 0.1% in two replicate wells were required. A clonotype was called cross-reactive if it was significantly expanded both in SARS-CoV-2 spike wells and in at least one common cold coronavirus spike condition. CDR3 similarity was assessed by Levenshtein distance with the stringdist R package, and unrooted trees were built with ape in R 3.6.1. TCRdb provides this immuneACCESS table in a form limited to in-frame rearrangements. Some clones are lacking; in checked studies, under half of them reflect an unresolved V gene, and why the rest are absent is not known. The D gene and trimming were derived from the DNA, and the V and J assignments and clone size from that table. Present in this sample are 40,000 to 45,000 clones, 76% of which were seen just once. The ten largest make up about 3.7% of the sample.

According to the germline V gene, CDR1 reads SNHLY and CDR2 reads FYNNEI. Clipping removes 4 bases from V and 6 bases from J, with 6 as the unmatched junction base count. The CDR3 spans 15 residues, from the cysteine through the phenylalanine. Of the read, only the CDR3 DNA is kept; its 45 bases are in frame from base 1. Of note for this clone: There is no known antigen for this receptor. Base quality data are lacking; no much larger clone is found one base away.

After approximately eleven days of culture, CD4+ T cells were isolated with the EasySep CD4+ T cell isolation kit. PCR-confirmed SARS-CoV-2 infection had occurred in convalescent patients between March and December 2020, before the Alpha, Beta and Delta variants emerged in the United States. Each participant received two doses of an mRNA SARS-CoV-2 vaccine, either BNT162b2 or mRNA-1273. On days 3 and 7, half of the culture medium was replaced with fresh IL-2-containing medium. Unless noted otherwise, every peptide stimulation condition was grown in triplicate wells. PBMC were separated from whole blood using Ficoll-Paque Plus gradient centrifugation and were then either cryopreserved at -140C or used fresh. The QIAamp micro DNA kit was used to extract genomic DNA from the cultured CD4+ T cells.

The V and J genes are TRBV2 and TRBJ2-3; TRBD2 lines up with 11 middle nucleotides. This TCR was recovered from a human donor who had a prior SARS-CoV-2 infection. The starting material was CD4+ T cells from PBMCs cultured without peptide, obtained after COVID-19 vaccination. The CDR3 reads CASSVASGRRDTQYF. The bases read TGTGCCAGCAGTGTGGCTAGCGGGAGGAGGGATACGCAGTATTTT.